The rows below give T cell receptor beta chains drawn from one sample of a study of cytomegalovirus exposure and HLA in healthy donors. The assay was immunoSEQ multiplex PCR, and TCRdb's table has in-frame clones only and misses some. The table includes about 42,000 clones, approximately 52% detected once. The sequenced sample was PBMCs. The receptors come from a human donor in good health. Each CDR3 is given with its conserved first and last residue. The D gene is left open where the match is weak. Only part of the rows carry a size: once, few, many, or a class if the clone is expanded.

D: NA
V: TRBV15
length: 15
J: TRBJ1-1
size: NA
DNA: TGTGCCACCAGCAGAGAGAAACAGAGGAACACTGAAGCTTTCTTT
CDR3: CATSREKQRNTEAFF

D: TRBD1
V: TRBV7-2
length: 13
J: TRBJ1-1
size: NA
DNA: TGTGCCAGCAGCTTACGTTACAGGGGGGAAGCTTTCTTT
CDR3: CASSLRYRGEAFF

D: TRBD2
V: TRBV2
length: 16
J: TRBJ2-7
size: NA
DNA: TGTGCCAGCAGCGGACTAGCGGGAGGTCCCAGGAACGAGCAGTACTTC
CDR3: CASSGLAGGPRNEQYF

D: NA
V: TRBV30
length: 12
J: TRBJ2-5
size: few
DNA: TGTGCCTGGAGTGTACTTGGAGAGACCCAGTACTTC
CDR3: CAWSVLGETQYF

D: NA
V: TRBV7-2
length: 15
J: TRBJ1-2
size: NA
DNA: TGTGCCAGCAGCTTAGGTTTTAGACACGACTATGGCTACACCTTC
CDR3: CASSLGFRHDYGYTF

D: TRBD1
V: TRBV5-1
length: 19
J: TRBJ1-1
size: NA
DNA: TGCGCCAGCAGCTTAAATAGTTTATCGACAGGGAGCATGAACACTGAAGCTTTCTTT
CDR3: CASSLNSLSTGSMNTEAFF

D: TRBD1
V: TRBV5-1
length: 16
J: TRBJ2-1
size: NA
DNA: TGCGCCAGCAGCTTGGAGGGGGCGAGTTCCTACAATGAGCAGTTCTTC
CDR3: CASSLEGASSYNEQFF

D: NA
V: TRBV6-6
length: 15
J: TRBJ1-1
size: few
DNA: TGTGCCAGCAGTTACACCCCTACGGGGGTCGCGAGGGCTTTCTTT
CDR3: CASSYTPTGVARAFF

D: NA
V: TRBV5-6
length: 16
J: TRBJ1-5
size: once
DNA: TGTGCCAGCAGCTTGCTGGGGGAGGGGGGGATAGGGCCCCAGCATTTT
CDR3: CASSLLGEGGIGPQHF

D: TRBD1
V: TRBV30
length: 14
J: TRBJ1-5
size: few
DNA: TGTGCCTGGAGTGTACGGACAGGACTCTCGCCCCAGCATTTT
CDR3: CAWSVRTGLSPQHF

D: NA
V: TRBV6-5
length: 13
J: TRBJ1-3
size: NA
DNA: TGTGCCAGCATTGTACTTTCTGGAAACACCATATATTTT
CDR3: CASIVLSGNTIYF

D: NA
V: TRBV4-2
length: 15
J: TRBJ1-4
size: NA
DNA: TGTGCCAGCAGCCAAGAGGGACAACCTAATGAAAAACTGTTTTTT
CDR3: CASSQEGQPNEKLFF

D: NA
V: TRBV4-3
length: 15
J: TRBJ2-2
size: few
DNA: TGCGCCAGCAGCCAAGACAGACTGCCCACCGGGGAGCTGTTTTTT
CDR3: CASSQDRLPTGELFF

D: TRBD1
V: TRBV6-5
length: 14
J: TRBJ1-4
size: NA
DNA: TGTGCCAGCAGCAAGGACAGGGGAGCGGGAAAACTGTTTTTT
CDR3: CASSKDRGAGKLFF

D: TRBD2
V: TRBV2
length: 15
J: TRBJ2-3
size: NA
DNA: TGTGCCAGCAGTGCTAGCGGGAGAACCTCAGATACGCAGTATTTT
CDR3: CASSASGRTSDTQYF

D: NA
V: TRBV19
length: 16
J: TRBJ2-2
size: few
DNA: TGTGCCAGTAGTATTGAGTCTAGATTCGCTGCCGGGGAGCTGTTTTTT
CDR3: CASSIESRFAAGELFF

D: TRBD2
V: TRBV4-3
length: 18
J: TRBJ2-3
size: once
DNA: TGCGCCAGCAGCCAAGGTCGGACTAGCGGGGGGCGGACAGATACGCAGTATTTT
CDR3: CASSQGRTSGGRTDTQYF

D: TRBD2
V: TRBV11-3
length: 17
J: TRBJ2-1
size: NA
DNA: TGTGCCAGCAGCCCGCCCGGGACTAGCGGATCCGACAATGAGCAGTTCTTC
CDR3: CASSPPGTSGSDNEQFF

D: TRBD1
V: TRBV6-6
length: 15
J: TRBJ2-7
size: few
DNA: TGTGCCAGCAGGGTTTGGGAGACAGGGCCCTACGAGCAGTACTTC
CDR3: CASRVWETGPYEQYF

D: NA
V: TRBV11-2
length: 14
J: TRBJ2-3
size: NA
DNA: TGTGCCAGCAGCTTTTACGGGGGCACAGATACGCAGTATTTT
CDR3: CASSFYGGTDTQYF

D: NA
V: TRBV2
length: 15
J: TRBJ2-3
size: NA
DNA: TGTGCCAGTGGGCAATGGGGGGTAGCGGCAGATACGCAGTATTTT
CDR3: CASGQWGVAADTQYF

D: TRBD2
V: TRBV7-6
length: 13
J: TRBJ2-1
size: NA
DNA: TGTGCCAGCAGCCTAGGGACTAGTGGTGAGCAGTTCTTC
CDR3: CASSLGTSGEQFF